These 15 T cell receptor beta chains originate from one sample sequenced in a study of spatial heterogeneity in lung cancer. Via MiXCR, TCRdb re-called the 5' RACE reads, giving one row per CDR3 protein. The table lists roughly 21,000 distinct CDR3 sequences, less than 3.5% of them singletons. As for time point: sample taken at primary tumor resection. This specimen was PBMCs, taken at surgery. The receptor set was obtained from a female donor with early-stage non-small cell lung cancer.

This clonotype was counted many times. The CDR3: CASSSPRDYEQYF. As DNA, the CDR3 is TGTGCCAGCAGTAGTCCCAGGGACTACGAGCAGTACTTC. The V gene is TRBV27, the J gene TRBJ2-7, with D possibly TRBD1 on 5 matching bases. The ends were cut back, 5 bases at V and 3 bases at J, with 11 bases in the middle. The germline CDR1 and CDR2 sequences are MNHEY and SMNVEV (reference sequence). This CDR3 spans 13 amino acids.

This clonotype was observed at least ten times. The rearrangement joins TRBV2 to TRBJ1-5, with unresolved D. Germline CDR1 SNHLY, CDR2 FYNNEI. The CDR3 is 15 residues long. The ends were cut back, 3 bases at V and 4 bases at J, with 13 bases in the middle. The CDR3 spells CASSDRTVWNQPQHF. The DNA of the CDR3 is TGTGCCAGCAGTGATAGGACGGTGTGGAATCAGCCCCAGCATTTT.

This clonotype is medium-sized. For the CDR3, the DNA is TGTGCCAGCAGTTTCTCTTGGGACATAACTTCCTACGAGCAGTACTTC. Amino acid sequence: CASSFSWDITSYEQYF. The chain links TRBV28 to TRBJ2-7; possible D gene TRBD1, 6 bases. The CDR3 has 16 residues. Germline V gene data show CDR1 as MDHEN and CDR2 as SYDVKM. Trimming stripped 3 bases from V and 1 base from J, with 16 bases between. Complete variable domain (other parts from reference TRBV28 and TRBJ2-7): DVKVTQSSRYLVKRTGEKVFLECVQDMDHENMFWYRQDPGLGLRLIYFSYDVKMKEKGDIPEGYSVSREKKERFSLILESASTNQTSMYLCASSFSWDITSYEQYFGPGTRLTVT.

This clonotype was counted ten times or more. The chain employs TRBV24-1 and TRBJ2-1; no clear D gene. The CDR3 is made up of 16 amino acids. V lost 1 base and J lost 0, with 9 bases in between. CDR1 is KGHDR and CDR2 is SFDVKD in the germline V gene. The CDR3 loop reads CATSDFLGSSYNEQFF. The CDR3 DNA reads TGTGCCACCAGTGATTTCCTCGGTAGCTCCTACAATGAGCAGTTCTTC.

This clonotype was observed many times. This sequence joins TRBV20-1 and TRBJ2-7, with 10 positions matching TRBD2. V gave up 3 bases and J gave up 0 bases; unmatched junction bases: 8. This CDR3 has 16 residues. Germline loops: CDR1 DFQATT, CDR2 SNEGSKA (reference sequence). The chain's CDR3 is CSASPRLAGSSYEQYF. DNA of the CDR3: TGCAGTGCTAGCCCCAGACTAGCGGGTAGCTCCTACGAGCAGTACTTC.

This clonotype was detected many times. CDR3 coding DNA: TGTGCCAGCAGCCCCCGCGTCCTAGGGGCCAACGTCCTGACTTTC. This gives the protein CASSPRVLGANVLTF. This chain joins TRBV7-9 and TRBJ2-6; D ambiguous. This CDR3 comprises 15 residues. Trimming pared 5 bases from V and 4 bases from J, leaving 12 bases between. CDR1 SEHNR and CDR2 FQNEAQ come from the germline V gene (reference sequence). Looking up the rest from reference TRBV7-9 and TRBJ2-6 gives the full variable domain: DTGVSQNPRHKITKRGQNVTFRCDPISEHNRLYWYRQTLGQGPEFLTYFQNEAQLEKSRLLSDRFSAERPKGSFSTLEIQRTEQGDSAMYLCASSPRVLGANVLTFGAGSRLTVL.

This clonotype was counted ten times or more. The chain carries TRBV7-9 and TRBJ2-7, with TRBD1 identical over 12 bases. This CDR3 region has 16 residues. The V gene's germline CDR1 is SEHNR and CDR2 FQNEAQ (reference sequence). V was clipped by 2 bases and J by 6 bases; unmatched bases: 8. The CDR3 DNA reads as TGTGCCAGCAGCTTATCGCCGGGACAGGGGGCCTCCGAGCAGTACTTC. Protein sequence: CASSLSPGQGASEQYF.

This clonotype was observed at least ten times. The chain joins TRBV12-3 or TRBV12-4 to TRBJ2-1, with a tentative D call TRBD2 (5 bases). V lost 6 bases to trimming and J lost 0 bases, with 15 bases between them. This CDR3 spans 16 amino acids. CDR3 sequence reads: CASSSRTGSSYNEQFF. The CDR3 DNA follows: TGTGCCAGCAGCTCCCGGACTGGGAGCTCCTACAATGAGCAGTTCTTC.

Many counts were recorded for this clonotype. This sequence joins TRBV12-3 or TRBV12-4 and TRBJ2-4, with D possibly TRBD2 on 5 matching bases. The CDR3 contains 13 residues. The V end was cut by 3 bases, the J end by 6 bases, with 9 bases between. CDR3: CASSLRSGNIQYF. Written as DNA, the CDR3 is TGTGCCAGCAGTTTGAGGAGCGGAAACATTCAGTACTTC.

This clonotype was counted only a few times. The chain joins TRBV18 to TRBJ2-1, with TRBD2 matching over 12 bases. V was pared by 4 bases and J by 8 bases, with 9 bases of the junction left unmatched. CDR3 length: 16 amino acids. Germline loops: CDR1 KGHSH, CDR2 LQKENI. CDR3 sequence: CASSRLRLAGAYEQFF. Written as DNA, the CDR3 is TGTGCCAGCTCACGGCTCCGACTAGCGGGAGCCTATGAGCAGTTCTTC.

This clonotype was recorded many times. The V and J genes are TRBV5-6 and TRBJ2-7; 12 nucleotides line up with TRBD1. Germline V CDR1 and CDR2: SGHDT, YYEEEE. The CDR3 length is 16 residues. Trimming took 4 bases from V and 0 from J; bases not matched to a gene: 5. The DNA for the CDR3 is TGTGCCAGCAGCAATTTGGGACAGGGGGCCTCCTACGAGCAGTACTTC. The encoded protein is CASSNLGQGASYEQYF.

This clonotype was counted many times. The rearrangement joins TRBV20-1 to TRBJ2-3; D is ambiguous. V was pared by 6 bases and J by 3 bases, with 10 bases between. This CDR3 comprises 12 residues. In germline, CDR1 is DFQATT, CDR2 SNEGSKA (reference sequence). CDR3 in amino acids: CSASSRTDTQYF. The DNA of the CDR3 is TGCAGTGCAAGTTCGAGGACAGATACGCAGTATTTT.

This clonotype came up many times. The CDR3 DNA sequence: TGTGCCAGCACCCCTTGGGGAGTAGTCTACGAGCAGTACTTC. As protein: CASTPWGVVYEQYF. The rearrangement joins TRBV28 to TRBJ2-7; D might be TRBD2 (5 bases). Germline-derived CDR1 and CDR2 are MDHEN and SYDVKM. This CDR3 has 14 amino acids. Trimming left V 7 bases short and J 3 bases short, with 16 bases between.

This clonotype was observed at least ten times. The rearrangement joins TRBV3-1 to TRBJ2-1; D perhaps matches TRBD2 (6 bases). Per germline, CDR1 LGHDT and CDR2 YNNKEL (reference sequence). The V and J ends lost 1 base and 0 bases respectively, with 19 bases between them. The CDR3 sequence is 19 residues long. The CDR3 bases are TGTGCCAGCAGCCAAGTCGGTCGGGGTAGCGGTCTCTCCTACAATGAGCAGTTCTTC. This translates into CASSQVGRGSGLSYNEQFF.

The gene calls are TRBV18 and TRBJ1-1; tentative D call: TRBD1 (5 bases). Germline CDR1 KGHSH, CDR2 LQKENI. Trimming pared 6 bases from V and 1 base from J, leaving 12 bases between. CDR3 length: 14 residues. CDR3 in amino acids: CASSPITGNTEAFF. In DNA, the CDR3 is TGTGCCAGCTCGCCAATTACAGGGAACACTGAAGCTTTCTTT.